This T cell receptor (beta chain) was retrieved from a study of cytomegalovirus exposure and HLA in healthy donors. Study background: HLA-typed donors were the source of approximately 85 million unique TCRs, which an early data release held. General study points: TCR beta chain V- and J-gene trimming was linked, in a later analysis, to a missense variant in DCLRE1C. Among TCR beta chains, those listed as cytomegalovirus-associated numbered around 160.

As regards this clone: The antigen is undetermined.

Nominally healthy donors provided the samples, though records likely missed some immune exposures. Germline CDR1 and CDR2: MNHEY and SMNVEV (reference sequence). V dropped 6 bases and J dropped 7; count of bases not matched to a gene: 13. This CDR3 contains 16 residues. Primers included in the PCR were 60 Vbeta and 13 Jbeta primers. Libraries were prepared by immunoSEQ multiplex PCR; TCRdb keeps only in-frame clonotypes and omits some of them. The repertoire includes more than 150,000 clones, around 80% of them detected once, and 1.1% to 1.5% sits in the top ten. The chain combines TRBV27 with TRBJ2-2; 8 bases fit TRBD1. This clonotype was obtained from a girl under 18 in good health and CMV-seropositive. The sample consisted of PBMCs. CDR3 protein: CASRMTGTGRNGELFF. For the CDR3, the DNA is TGTGCCAGCAGAATGACCGGGACAGGTCGGAACGGGGAGCTGTTTTTT.